This TCR beta chain was identified in a study of T cell responses to AZD1222 COVID-19 vaccine. Study-wide points: Spike-spanning, vaccine-associated CD4 TCRs were dominant at 160-218 and 743-854. Of the AZD1222 recipients, only 5 or 6 were seropositive at baseline.

Trimming left V 5 bases short and J 6 bases short, with 15 bases between. The CDR3 contains 14 residues. Per germline, CDR1 LNHDA and CDR2 SQIVND (reference sequence). Method: immunoSEQ multiplex PCR; TCRdb's copy keeps in-frame clones and lacks some. Here the sample spans roughly 110,000 clones, around 90% being singletons. In the case of this clone: Its antigen remains unidentified.

The source material was peripheral blood, sampled on day 0 of AZD1222 vaccination. The receptor's source is an adult in good health. The genes are TRBV19 and TRBJ2-3; the D is unclear. The chain's CDR3 is CASSPPAARDTQYF. The CDR3 DNA follows: TGTGCCAGTAGTCCCCCGGCGGCGCGGGATACGCAGTATTTT.